This is a list of T cell receptor beta chains from one sample in a study of blood T cell repertoires in COVID-19. Method: immunoSEQ multiplex PCR; TCRdb's copy keeps in-frame clones and lacks some. The sample includes about 200,000 clones, approximately 80% of them seen just once. Sequencing used peripheral blood. All receptors come from a human donor in a cohort sampled during active COVID-19. The CDR3 runs from the conserved cysteine through the conserved F or W. D genes are given only for firm matches. Where a row states a size, it is once, few, many or the class of an expanded clone; other rows omit it.

V: TRBV2
size: few
D: NA
J: TRBJ1-1
DNA: TGTGCCAGCAGTGAAACATTGCTTTCCACTGAAGCTTTCTTT
CDR3: CASSETLLSTEAFF

V: TRBV27
size: NA
D: NA
J: TRBJ2-7
DNA: TGTGCCAGCAGCCCCGAGGGGGTGGGGTACGAGCAGTACTTC
CDR3: CASSPEGVGYEQYF

V: TRBV2
size: few
D: NA
J: TRBJ2-1
DNA: TGTGCCAGCAGTAAAGGACTTTTCAATGAGCAGTTCTTC
CDR3: CASSKGLFNEQFF

V: TRBV7-6
size: NA
D: NA
J: TRBJ1-1
DNA: TGTGCCAGCAGCTTCGGGGAGAACACTGAAGCTTTCTTT
CDR3: CASSFGENTEAFF

V: TRBV2
size: NA
D: NA
J: TRBJ1-1
DNA: TGTGCCAGCTCGCTACACACTGAAGCTTTCTTT
CDR3: CASSLHTEAFF

V: TRBV5-1
size: NA
D: NA
J: TRBJ1-1
DNA: TGCGCCAGCAGCTTCGCAAATTCGGGGACTGAAGCTTTCTTT
CDR3: CASSFANSGTEAFF

V: TRBV11-2
size: NA
D: NA
J: TRBJ1-2
DNA: TGTGCCAGCAGCCCCTCGAGTAGCTATGGCTACACCTTC
CDR3: CASSPSSSYGYTF

V: TRBV23-1
size: NA
D: NA
J: TRBJ1-2
DNA: TGCGCCAGCAGCCATCGGACACCCTATGGCTACACCTTC
CDR3: CASSHRTPYGYTF

V: TRBV5-1
size: NA
D: TRBD1
J: TRBJ1-3
DNA: TGCGCCAGCAGCCCTGGACAGGGCCTTTCACGCTCTGGAAACACCATATATTTT
CDR3: CASSPGQGLSRSGNTIYF

V: TRBV6-5
size: NA
D: TRBD1
J: TRBJ2-1
DNA: TGTGCCAGCAGAATGGACAGGGGATGGCATGAGCAGTTCTTC
CDR3: CASRMDRGWHEQFF

V: TRBV5-1
size: NA
D: NA
J: TRBJ1-1
DNA: TGCGCCAGCAGGGCAGAGCCTCGGGGGAACACTGAAGCTTTCTTT
CDR3: CASRAEPRGNTEAFF

V: TRBV3-1/TRBV3-2
size: NA
D: NA
J: TRBJ1-3
DNA: TGTGCCAGCAGCCTTGACAGACACTCTGGAAACACCATATATTTT
CDR3: CASSLDRHSGNTIYF

V: TRBV28
size: NA
D: NA
J: TRBJ2-1
DNA: TGTGCCAGCGGACTTAAAGGGCGTGAGCAGTTCTTC
CDR3: CASGLKGREQFF

V: TRBV24-1
size: NA
D: TRBD1
J: TRBJ2-5
DNA: TGTGCCATCGGCGACAGGGAAGAGACCCAGTACTTC
CDR3: CAIGDREETQYF

V: TRBV19
size: once
D: NA
J: TRBJ1-1
DNA: TGTGCCAGTAGTATCGGGGAGTTCAATTCTGAAGCTTTCTTT
CDR3: CASSIGEFNSEAFF

V: TRBV5-4
size: NA
D: NA
J: TRBJ2-2
DNA: TGTGCCAGCAGCTTCCCCCGCGGAACCGGGTCGGCCGGGGAGCTGTTTTTT
CDR3: CASSFPRGTGSAGELFF

V: TRBV28
size: once
D: TRBD1
J: TRBJ1-6
DNA: TGTGCCAGCAGTCCTGATCAGGGGGGTAATAATTCACCCCTCCACTTT
CDR3: CASSPDQGGNNSPLHF